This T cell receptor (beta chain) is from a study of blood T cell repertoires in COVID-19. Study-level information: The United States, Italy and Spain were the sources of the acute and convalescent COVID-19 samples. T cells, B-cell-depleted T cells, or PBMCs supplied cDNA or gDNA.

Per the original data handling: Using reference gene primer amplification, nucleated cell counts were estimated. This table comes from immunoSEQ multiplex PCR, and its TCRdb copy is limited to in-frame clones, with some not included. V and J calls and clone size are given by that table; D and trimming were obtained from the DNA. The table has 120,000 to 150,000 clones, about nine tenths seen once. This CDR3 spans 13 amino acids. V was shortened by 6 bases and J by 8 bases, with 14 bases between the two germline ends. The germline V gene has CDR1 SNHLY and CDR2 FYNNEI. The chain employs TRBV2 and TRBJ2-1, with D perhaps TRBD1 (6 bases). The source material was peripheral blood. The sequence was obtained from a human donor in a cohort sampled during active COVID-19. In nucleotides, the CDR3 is TGTGCCAGCAGGAGCACCAGGGGCTATGAGCAGTTCTTC. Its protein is CASRSTRGYEQFF.